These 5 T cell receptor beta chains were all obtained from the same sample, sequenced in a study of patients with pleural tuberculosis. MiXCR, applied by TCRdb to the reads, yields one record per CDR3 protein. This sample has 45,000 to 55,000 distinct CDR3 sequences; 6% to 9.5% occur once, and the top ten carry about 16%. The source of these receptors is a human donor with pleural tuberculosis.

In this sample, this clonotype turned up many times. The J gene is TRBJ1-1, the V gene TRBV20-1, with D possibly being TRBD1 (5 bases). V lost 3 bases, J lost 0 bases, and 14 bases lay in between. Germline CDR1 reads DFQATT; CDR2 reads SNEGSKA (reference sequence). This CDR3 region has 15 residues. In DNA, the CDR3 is TGCAGTGCTAGTCGGTGGGGGGAAATGAACACTGAAGCTTTCTTT. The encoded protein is CSASRWGEMNTEAFF.

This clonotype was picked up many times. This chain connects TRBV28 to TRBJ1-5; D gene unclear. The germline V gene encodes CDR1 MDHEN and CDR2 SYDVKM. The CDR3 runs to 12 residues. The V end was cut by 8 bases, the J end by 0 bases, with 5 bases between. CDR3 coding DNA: TGTGCCAGCCAAGATAGCAATCAGCCCCAGCATTTT. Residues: CASQDSNQPQHF. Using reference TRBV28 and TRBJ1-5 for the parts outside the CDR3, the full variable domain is DVKVTQSSRYLVKRTGEKVFLECVQDMDHENMFWYRQDPGLGLRLIYFSYDVKMKEKGDIPEGYSVSREKKERFSLILESASTNQTSMYLCASQDSNQPQHFGDGTRLSIL.

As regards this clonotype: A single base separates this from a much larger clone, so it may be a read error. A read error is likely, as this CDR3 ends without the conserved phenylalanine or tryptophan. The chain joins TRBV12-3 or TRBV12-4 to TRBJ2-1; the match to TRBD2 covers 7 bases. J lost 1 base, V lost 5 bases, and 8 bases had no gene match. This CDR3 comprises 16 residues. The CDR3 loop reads CASSPKRDRSYNEQFL. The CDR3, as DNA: TGTGCCAGCAGTCCTAAGCGGGATAGGTCCTACAATGAGCAGTTCCTC.

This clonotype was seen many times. This CDR3 is CASSPGAGLPPDTQYF. The CDR3, as DNA: TGTGCCAGCAGTCCAGGAGCGGGACTACCCCCAGATACGCAGTATTTT. The chain employs TRBV12-3 or TRBV12-4 and TRBJ2-3, with 7 bases fitting TRBD2. CDR3 length equals 16 residues. After removal of 5 bases from V and 4 bases from J, the junction contained 12 bases not matched to a gene.

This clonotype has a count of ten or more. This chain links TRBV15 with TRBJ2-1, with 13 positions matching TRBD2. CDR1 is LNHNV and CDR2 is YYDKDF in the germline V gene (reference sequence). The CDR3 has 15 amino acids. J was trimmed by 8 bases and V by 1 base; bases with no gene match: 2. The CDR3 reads CATSRAGLAGDEQFF. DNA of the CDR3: TGTGCCACCAGCAGAGCCGGACTAGCGGGAGATGAGCAGTTCTTC.